A single sample is the source of the 22 T cell receptor beta chains below, sequenced in a study of T cell repertoires in cytomegalovirus infection (dated by TCRdb to the late 2010s). The treatment or condition label corresponds to: in vitro stimulation with specific CMV peptide epitopes to enrich CMV-specific T cells. TCRdb shows the sequencer as Illumina HiSeq 1500. Starting from the raw public reads, TCRdb applied fastp trimming at Q25, assembled clones with MiXCR and retained in-frame beta chains. Rows with one shared CDR3 protein collapse into an entry with the most common genes and DNA. This sample is represented by hundreds of thousands of distinct CDR3 sequences; about 33% of them were singletons. The ten largest clonotypes hold around a sixth of the sample. For these TCRs, the target antigens are not known. Sequenced material: cultured PBMCs, taken from culture after CMV antigen stimulation. These receptors were collected from a human donor in good health (CMV status not recorded). Some clones in this sample may be carry-over from other donors' samples.

The chain recombines TRBV6-2 or TRBV6-3 with TRBJ1-1; D unresolved. This CDR3 contains 13 residues. Trimming removed 5 bases at V and 3 bases at J, with 10 bases between. Germline V CDR1 and CDR2: MNHEY, SVGEGT. The CDR3 bases are TGTGCCAGCAGTAATTGGATGTACACTGAAGCTTTCTTT. Translating gives CASSNWMYTEAFF.

This clonotype was observed a handful of times. The chain is built from TRBV7-9 and TRBJ2-1; 9 nucleotides align to TRBD2. J was trimmed by 10 bases and V by 5 bases; bases with no gene match: 12. The CDR3 contains 15 residues. CDR1 is SEHNR, CDR2 FQNEAQ, per germline (reference sequence). DNA for the CDR3: TGTGCCAGCAGCGACGGACTAGCGAAACCCTTGGAGCAGTTCTTC. This sequence encodes CASSDGLAKPLEQFF.

The chain carries TRBV15 and TRBJ2-5; either TRBD1 or TRBD2 may fit D (5 bases each). The CDR3 covers 15 residues. Trimming left V 0 bases short and J 5 bases short, with 13 bases between. In germline, CDR1 is LNHNV, CDR2 YYDKDF (reference sequence). The CDR3 protein is CATSRDRDHGETQYF. The CDR3 region has the DNA TGTGCCACCAGCAGAGATCGGGACCACGGGGAGACCCAGTACTTC.

This clonotype was counted between two and nine times. The chain recombines TRBV20-1 with TRBJ1-5, with a weak D call TRBD1 (5 bases). V shed 5 bases and J shed 4 bases, with 9 bases lying between them. This CDR3 spans 12 amino acids. CDR1 and CDR2 from the germline V gene are DFQATT and SNEGSKA (reference sequence). The CDR3 loop is CSASGVNQPQHF. In DNA, the CDR3 is TGCAGTGCTTCGGGGGTAAATCAGCCCCAGCATTTT.

The chain joins TRBV5-1 to TRBJ2-1; the D gene is possibly TRBD1 (5 bases). Between the trimmed V and J ends, which lost 1 base and 14 bases, there was a span of 16 bases. Germline V lookup: CDR1 SGHRS, CDR2 YFSETQ. This CDR3 region has 13 residues. The CDR3 loop reads CASSLMLGKGKFF. Here the CDR3 DNA reads TGCGCCAGCAGCTTGATGTTGGGTAAGGGGAAGTTCTTC.

This clonotype was seen more than once but under ten times. This sequence joins TRBV5-4 and TRBJ2-2, with 13 bases matching TRBD2. The CDR3 covers 16 residues. CDR1 is SGHNT and CDR2 is YYREEE in the germline V gene (reference sequence). V shed 4 bases, J shed 7 bases, and the junction held 7 bases outside the gene matches. In DNA, the CDR3 is TGTGCCAGCAGCACCGGGACTAGCGGGATCGGCGGGGAGCTGTTTTTT. This gives the protein CASSTGTSGIGGELFF.

This clonotype has more than one count but fewer than ten. The chain recombines TRBV12-3 or TRBV12-4 with TRBJ1-2; D possibly corresponds to TRBD1 (6 bases). The length of the CDR3 is 16 residues. V lost 1 base to trimming and J lost 5 bases, with 17 bases between them. The CDR3 loop is CASSLGEDREGYGYTF. CDR3 in DNA: TGTGCCAGCAGTTTAGGGGAGGACAGAGAGGGGTATGGCTACACCTTC.

The chain is built from TRBV19 and TRBJ1-4, with no clear D. The CDR3 totals 11 residues. Per the germline V gene, CDR1 is LNHDA and CDR2 is SQIVND (reference sequence). V dropped 7 bases and J dropped 5 bases, with 5 bases sitting between them. Here the CDR3 reads CASIWNEKLFF. CDR3 bases: TGTGCCAGTATATGGAATGAAAAACTGTTTTTT. The variable domain in full, with the rest retrieved from reference TRBV19 and TRBJ1-4, is DGGITQSPKYLFRKEGQNVTLSCEQNLNHDAMYWYRQDPGQGLRLIYYSQIVNDFQKGDIAEGYSVSREKKESFPLTVTSAQKNPTAFYLCASIWNEKLFFGSGTQLSVL.

CDR3 protein: CASSLVLASNEQYF. The CDR3 bases are TGTGCCAGCAGCTTAGTACTAGCATCCAACGAGCAGTACTTC. The V call is TRBV7-2, the J call TRBJ2-7; D is possibly TRBD2 (6 bases). The V and J ends lost 1 base and 5 bases respectively, with 12 bases between them. The CDR3 is 14 residues long. CDR1 and CDR2 from the germline V gene are SGHTA and FQGNSA.

This chain links TRBV4-2 with TRBJ1-1; possibly TRBD1 for D (5 bases). CDR3 length equals 16 residues. Germline-derived CDR1 and CDR2 are LGHNA and YNFKEQ. The V and J ends lost 0 bases and 3 bases respectively, with 14 bases between them. This chain's CDR3 is CASSQDIRDVDTEAFF. CDR3 coding DNA: TGTGCCAGCAGCCAAGATATCCGGGACGTGGACACTGAAGCTTTCTTT.

A few counts support this clonotype. This chain connects TRBV7-2 to TRBJ1-5, with 10 bases matching TRBD1. V shed 0 bases, J shed 15 bases, and the junction held 5 bases outside the gene matches. The CDR3 sequence is 13 residues long. Per germline, CDR1 SGHTA and CDR2 FQGNSA. The CDR3 protein is CASSLARDRGLHF. DNA of the CDR3: TGTGCCAGCAGCTTAGCCCGGGACAGGGGATTGCATTTT.

Regarding this clonotype: A read error may explain this, as a much larger clone is one base away. This chain uses TRBV6-5 with TRBJ2-3, with TRBD1 matching over 9 bases. Germline V gives CDR1 MNHEY, CDR2 SVGAGI. The CDR3 length is 15 residues. Here the CDR3 reads CASSPGQGRTDAQYF. Here the CDR3 DNA reads TGTGCCAGCAGTCCGGGACAGGGTCGCACAGATGCGCAGTATTTT.

The chain links TRBV4-3 to TRBJ1-1; D is undetermined. The V end lost 0 bases, the J end lost 8 bases, and 16 bases lay between the germline ends. Germline loops: CDR1 LGHNA, CDR2 YSLEER. CDR3 length: 15 amino acids. The CDR3 nucleotides read TGCGCCAGCAGCCAAGAAATCTCAGGACTCGAAGAAGCTTTCTTT. This encodes CASSQEISGLEEAFF.

This clonotype has just a few counts. The rearrangement links TRBV4-2 to TRBJ2-3; TRBD1 or TRBD2 may be the D gene (5 bases each). Germline CDR1 reads LGHNA; CDR2 reads YNFKEQ. Between the trimmed V and J ends, which lost 3 bases and 5 bases, there was a span of 21 bases. This CDR3 comprises 17 residues. CDR3 bases: TGTGCCAGCAGCCACCGCCTGGGCAGGGAGTATAAAGATACGCAGTATTTT. Its translation is CASSHRLGREYKDTQYF.

This chain links TRBV7-8 with TRBJ2-2, with D possibly being TRBD2 (7 bases). CDR3 length equals 18 residues. The germline gives CDR1 SGHVS, CDR2 FQNEAQ. V was pared by 5 bases and J by 5 bases, with 24 bases between. CDR3 nucleotide sequence: TGTGCCAGCAGCGTCGCCCGGGGGGCTCCCAGGTGGACCGGGGAGCTGTTTTTT. It is translated as CASSVARGAPRWTGELFF.

V and J are TRBV6-2 or TRBV6-3 and TRBJ2-7; 7 nucleotides agree with TRBD2. With 0 bases clipped from V and 0 bases from J, the junction kept 8 bases outside the gene matches. The CDR3 totals 17 residues. In germline, CDR1 is MNHEY, CDR2 SVGEGT. In nucleotides, the CDR3 is TGTGCCAGCAGTTACTCCAATTCCCGGACTAGCTCCTACGAGCAGTACTTC. It yields the protein CASSYSNSRTSSYEQYF.

This clonotype appeared a few times. This rearrangement joins TRBV12-5 to TRBJ2-2; a weak D match, TRBD1 (6 bases). V lost 1 base to trimming and J lost 5 bases, with 20 bases between them. Germline V gene lookup returns CDR1 LGHNT and CDR2 FRNRAP. The CDR3 has 18 amino acids. The CDR3 DNA is TGTGCTAGTGGTTTGGGAACCGGGACACCATCGTTAACCGGGGAGCTGTTTTTT. Encoded protein: CASGLGTGTPSLTGELFF.

This clonotype has ten or more counts. The DNA of the CDR3 is TGTGCCAGCAGCTTTAGTTACTACGAGCAGTACTTC. Protein product: CASSFSYYEQYF. The V gene is TRBV7-2, the J gene TRBJ2-7; no definite D call. This CDR3 region has 12 residues. V lost 3 bases and J lost 3, with 6 bases in between. Germline V gene data show CDR1 as SGHTA and CDR2 as FQGNSA.

V and J are TRBV29-1 and TRBJ2-5; a weak D match, TRBD2 (6 bases). From germline, CDR1 is SQVTM and CDR2 ANQGSEA. V dropped 2 bases and J dropped 5 bases, with 15 bases sitting between them. This CDR3 spans 14 amino acids. The CDR3 sequence is CSVESSGEWETQYF. In DNA, the CDR3 is TGCAGCGTTGAAAGTTCGGGGGAATGGGAGACCCAGTACTTC. The complete variable domain, with remaining parts taken from reference TRBV29-1 and TRBJ2-5, reads SAVISQKPSRDICQRGTSLTIQCQVDSQVTMMFWYRQQPGQSLTLIATANQGSEATYESGFVIDKFPISRPNLTFSTLTVSNMSPEDSSIYLCSVESSGEWETQYFGPGTRLLVL.

This clonotype was counted a few times. A much more abundant neighbour one base away suggests this may be a read error. The chain combines TRBV7-2 with TRBJ1-5; D remains ambiguous. Germline CDR1 is SGHTA and CDR2 is FQGNSA. The V end lost 5 bases, the J end lost 5 bases, and 7 bases lay between the germline ends. The CDR3 is made up of 12 amino acids. CDR3 in amino acids: CASSPYDQPQHF. CDR3 nucleotide sequence: TGTGCCAGCAGCCCTTACGATCAGCCCCAGCATTTT. The full variable domain, in which reference TRBV7-2 and TRBJ1-5 provide the parts outside the CDR3, is GAGVSQSPSNKVTEKGKDVELRCDPISGHTALYWYRQSLGQGLEFLIYFQGNSAPDKSGLPSDRFSAERTGGSVSTLTIQRTQQEDSAVYLCASSPYDQPQHFGDGTRLSIL.

This rearrangement joins TRBV27 to TRBJ1-1, with 8 bases aligning to TRBD1. V shed 7 bases and J 3 bases; nucleotides not matched to a gene: 7. Germline CDR1 MNHEY, CDR2 SMNVEV (reference sequence). The CDR3 contains 14 residues. CDR3 loop: CASMRDRGYTEAFF. CDR3 DNA: TGTGCCAGCATGCGCGACAGGGGATACACTGAAGCTTTCTTT.

This clonotype was detected ten times or more. V usage is TRBV7-2 and J usage is TRBJ1-2; TRBD1 aligns across 7 bases. CDR1 SGHTA and CDR2 FQGNSA come from the germline V gene. CDR3 size: 14 residues. The ends lost 5 bases at V and 6 bases at J; junction bases unmatched: 9. In DNA form, the CDR3 reads TGTGCCAGCAGCCCCCAGGGGGGCCCCGATGGCTACACCTTC. Translated: CASSPQGGPDGYTF.